This T cell receptor (beta chain) was observed in a study of T cell responses to AZD1222 COVID-19 vaccine. The germline V and J ends were trimmed by 3 bases and 0 bases, with 21 bases remaining between them. The CDR3 consists of 18 residues. The germline V gene encodes CDR1 DFQATT and CDR2 SNEGSKA (reference sequence). Overall study results and limits: Epitopes outside B.1.351 and B.1.1.7 mutated regions reportedly drew nearly half of spike TCRs. Clonal diversity may have been underestimated, and the donors were mostly white British, with more females than males.

Produced via immunoSEQ multiplex PCR; TCRdb's table is partial and in-frame only. Here the sample spans tens of thousands of clones, about 80% being singletons. About this clone itself: Its target is not known.

The chain recombines TRBV20-1 with TRBJ2-4; TRBD1 might be the D (5 bases). Sequencing was performed on peripheral blood, taken on day 0 of AZD1222 vaccination. The sequence derives from an adult in good health. This CDR3 is CSASGLARAALAKNIQYF. CDR3 nucleotides: TGCAGTGCTAGTGGGTTGGCCAGGGCTGCTTTAGCCAAAAACATTCAGTACTTC.